Listed below are T cell receptor beta chains from one sample, sequenced in a study of T cells after yellow fever vaccination. From the 5' RACE reads, TCRdb called clonotypes with MiXCR, one entry per CDR3 protein. The sample carries 50,000 or so distinct CDR3 sequences, 6.5% to 8.5% recorded once. Sequenced material: CD8+ T cells not binding an NS4B(214-222) dextramer, sorted from PBMCs, taken approximately 47 days after the first yellow fever vaccination. The receptors stem from a man younger than 30 who received the YFV17D yellow fever vaccine. Both conserved end residues are part of each CDR3. D genes are given only for firm matches. Clone size is stated in some rows and not others, as once, few, many or a class when expanded.

v_call	j_call	clone_size	d_call	cdr3_nt	cdr3_aa
TRBV12-3/TRBV12-4	TRBJ2-3	few	TRBD2	TGTGCCAGCAGTTTTAGCGGGGGGGCGGATACGCAGTATTTT	CASSFSGGADTQYF
TRBV19	TRBJ2-1	many	-	TGTGCCAGTAGTATAGTCACAGGGATTAATGAGCAGTTCTTC	CASSIVTGINEQFF
TRBV19	TRBJ1-1	few	TRBD1	TGTGCCAGTAGTATTCCCGGGACAGGGAATTTCCCTGAAGCTTTCTTT	CASSIPGTGNFPEAFF
TRBV18	TRBJ2-7	few	-	TGTGCCAGCTCGAAGGACCACGGCTACGAGCAGTACTTC	CASSKDHGYEQYF
TRBV20-1	TRBJ2-3	few	TRBD2	TGCTGTGCTAGTTCTATAGCGGGGGGGCAAATCACAGATACGCAGTATTTT	CCASSIAGGQITDTQYF
TRBV13	TRBJ2-4	many	-	TGTGCCAGCAGTTGGACAGGGACTACTCAAAACATTCAGTACTTC	CASSWTGTTQNIQYF
TRBV11-2	TRBJ1-6	many	TRBD1	TGTGCCAGCAGCTCCCCGACAGGGGGAAAATATAATTCACCCCTCCACTTT	CASSSPTGGKYNSPLHF
TRBV29-1	TRBJ1-2	-	TRBD1	TGCAGCGTTGTTGTGACAGGGGGCGCCGATGGCTACACCTTC	CSVVVTGGADGYTF
TRBV11-2	TRBJ1-1	few	TRBD1	TGTGCCAGCAGCGCCGATACAGGGGTCACTGAAGCTTTCTTT	CASSADTGVTEAFF
TRBV7-9	TRBJ1-1	-	-	TGTGCCAGCTCGCGGGTCACGACCGATGAAGCTTTCTTT	CASSRVTTDEAFF
TRBV5-1	TRBJ2-1	many	TRBD1	TGCGCCAGCAGCTTGGCCGGGACAGGGTACAATGAGCAGTTCTTC	CASSLAGTGYNEQFF
TRBV27	TRBJ1-4	many	-	TGTGCCAGCAGTCCCGGGGCAGGTATTAATGAAAAACTGTTTTTT	CASSPGAGINEKLFF
TRBV4-1	TRBJ1-4	-	-	TGCGCCAGCAGCCGTAGTCAAAGTGCAGGGAGGAATGAAAAACTGTTTTTT	CASSRSQSAGRNEKLFF
TRBV28	TRBJ1-2	few	-	TGTGCCAGCAGTTTATTTCAGATTAGGACTAACTATGGCTACACCTTC	CASSLFQIRTNYGYTF